What follows describes a single T cell receptor (beta chain). At study entry, adolescents had tuberculin skin tests and IGRA screening. The table came from immunoSEQ multiplex PCR; TCRdb's copy has only in-frame clones and leaves some out. The sample includes around 32,000 clones, approximately 94% seen only once; the top ten take more than 6.5%. V was shortened by 2 bases and J by 3 bases, with 15 bases between the two germline ends. CDR1 and CDR2 (germline): MNHNS, SASEGT. This CDR3 is 16 amino acids long. The sample is drawn from a study of T cells in tuberculosis. The sequence came from a donor between 10 and 35 years old with latent tuberculosis or without tuberculosis infection. Sequenced material: PBMCs. V is TRBV6-1 and J is TRBJ2-3; D not certain. The CDR3 DNA is TGTGCCAGCAGTGAATTGAGGTTCATGTGGACAGATACGCAGTATTTT. It yields the protein CASSELRFMWTDTQYF.